The clone carrying this TCR beta chain was counted many times. The antigen is not known. The sample comes from a study of breast tumors, draining lymph nodes, adjacent tissues. General study findings and limits: Tumor and nontumor repertoires were significantly more similar in luminal-like than in basal-like breast cancer. Data fit most tumor T cells coming from lymph node, expanding in tumor. Tumor repertoires ranked between lymph nodes and nontumor tissue in diversity, with V and J gene preferences. Tumor T cell lymph node origin was a supported hypothesis, not proven.

Using its own MiXCR run on the multiplex PCR reads, TCRdb lists one record per CDR3 protein. Here the sample spans more than 80,000 distinct CDR3 sequences, more than 25% being singletons. Trimming removed 0 bases from V and 8 bases from J, with 10 bases in between. In germline, CDR1 is MDHEN, CDR2 SYDVKM. CDR3 size: 13 residues. Breast cancer patients provided tissue from their axillary draining lymph nodes. The material sequenced was axillary lymph node tissue. The receptor's source is a female donor with breast cancer. Some clones in this sample may be carry-over from other donors' samples. This chain links TRBV28 with TRBJ1-2, with D tentatively TRBD1 (5 bases). CDR3 in amino acids: CASSLWGVWGYTF. CDR3 sequence (DNA): TGTGCCAGCAGTTTATGGGGGGTTTGGGGCTACACCTTC.